Presented here are 10 T cell receptor beta chains from one specimen sequenced in a study of human T cells and chemical hapten exposure. TCRdb re-called the RACE reads with MiXCR, one entry per CDR3 protein. Found here are around 260,000 distinct CDR3 sequences, 7.5% to 9% of them singletons; the top ten hold 2% to 3%. Regarding time point: pre-sensitization, week 0. The treatment was: therapeutic diphenylcyclopropenone sensitization with weekly scalp DPC. This specimen was whole blood, taken in connection with sensitization to the hapten diphenylcyclopropenone (DPC). These receptors all come from a woman aged 40 to 50 with alopecia areata. Some clones in this sample may be carry-over from other donors' samples.

This chain connects TRBV29-1 to TRBJ2-5, with 11 nucleotides matching TRBD2. Trimming took 5 bases from V and 4 from J; bases not matched to a gene: 9. Germline V lookup: CDR1 SQVTM, CDR2 ANQGSEA. CDR3 length: 15 residues. The CDR3 coding sequence is TGCAGCGTTTTTCCTCTAGCGGGAGGTCGAGAGACCCAGTACTTC. Its translation is CSVFPLAGGRETQYF.

This clonotype came up a few times. The chain joins TRBV28 to TRBJ2-1; D might be TRBD2 (5 bases). CDR3 length: 14 amino acids. CDR1 and CDR2 (germline): MDHEN, SYDVKM. V was clipped by 7 bases and J by 7 bases, with 17 bases between them. CDR3 loop: CASTEGTRWNEQFF. The CDR3 nucleotides read TGTGCCAGCACTGAGGGAACCCGGTGGAATGAGCAGTTCTTC. Full variable domain (missing parts from reference TRBV28 and TRBJ2-1): DVKVTQSSRYLVKRTGEKVFLECVQDMDHENMFWYRQDPGLGLRLIYFSYDVKMKEKGDIPEGYSVSREKKERFSLILESASTNQTSMYLCASTEGTRWNEQFFGPGTRLTVL.

A word on this clonotype: Being one base from a much bigger clone, this may be a read error. The CDR3 loop is CVSSLLNSPLHF. The DNA for the CDR3 is TGTGTCAGCAGTTTACTTAATTCACCCCTCCACTTT. The chain links TRBV27 to TRBJ1-6; D uncertain. Germline V CDR1 and CDR2: MNHEY, SMNVEV (reference sequence). The CDR3 consists of 12 residues.

The chain is built from TRBV3-1 and TRBJ2-7, with a weak D call TRBD1 (7 bases). The CDR3 totals 15 residues. Per germline, CDR1 LGHDT and CDR2 YNNKEL (reference sequence). Trimming removed 4 bases at V and 2 bases at J, with 15 bases between. As DNA, the CDR3 is TGTGCCAGCAGCCGGGGGGACAGATACCCCTACGAGCAGTACTTC. It translates to CASSRGDRYPYEQYF.

This clonotype came up many times. The V and J genes are TRBV28 and TRBJ2-1, with no clear D. Per the germline V gene, CDR1 is MDHEN and CDR2 is SYDVKM. CDR3 length: 14 amino acids. V was pared by 1 base and J by 5 bases, with 9 bases between. The chain's CDR3 is CASSLSKGNNEQFF. The CDR3 region has the DNA TGTGCCAGCAGTTTATCAAAGGGCAACAATGAGCAGTTCTTC.

This clonotype was observed a handful of times. The chain carries TRBV20-1 and TRBJ2-3; 12 nucleotides agree with TRBD2. Germline V gene lookup returns CDR1 DFQATT and CDR2 SNEGSKA (reference sequence). After removal of 3 bases from V and 0 bases from J, the junction contained 4 bases not matched to a gene. This CDR3 comprises 16 residues. The CDR3 bases are TGCAGTGCTAGCCGCGGACTAGCGGGAAGCACAGATACGCAGTATTTT. Its translation is CSASRGLAGSTDTQYF.

This rearrangement joins TRBV20-1 to TRBJ1-5; D perhaps matches TRBD1 (6 bases). The germline V gene encodes CDR1 DFQATT and CDR2 SNEGSKA (reference sequence). The CDR3 length is 17 residues. Trimming left V 0 bases short and J 0 bases short, with 15 bases between. The CDR3 protein is CSARDGDTFLSNQPQHF. For the CDR3, the DNA is TGCAGTGCTAGAGATGGGGACACTTTCCTTAGCAATCAGCCCCAGCATTTT.

J is TRBJ1-2 and V is TRBV27, with D maybe TRBD1 (6 bases). Germline V gene lookup returns CDR1 MNHEY and CDR2 SMNVEV (reference sequence). The CDR3 totals 14 residues. Trimming removed 3 bases from V and 3 bases from J, with 11 bases in between. The CDR3: CASSLAGGHYGYTF. Written as DNA, the CDR3 is TGTGCCAGCAGTTTGGCGGGGGGGCACTATGGCTACACCTTC.

The chain carries TRBV6-5 and TRBJ1-1; no reliable D call. V shed 6 bases and J shed 5 bases, with 13 bases lying between them. In germline, CDR1 is MNHEY, CDR2 SVGAGI. This CDR3 is built from 13 residues. CDR3 region: CASSLGWRTEAFF. CDR3 DNA sequence: TGTGCCAGCAGCCTAGGCTGGAGGACTGAAGCTTTCTTT.

This clonotype was observed a few times. J is TRBJ2-7 and V is TRBV6-5, with 9 bases lining up with TRBD2. The germline CDR1 and CDR2 sequences are MNHEY and SVGAGI. The CDR3 consists of 14 residues. V lost 8 bases to trimming and J lost 6 bases; unmatched junction nucleotides: 11. The CDR3 protein is CASRNSASGTEQYF. CDR3 nucleotide sequence: TGTGCCAGCCGCAACTCGGCTAGCGGGACCGAGCAGTACTTC.